The rows below give T cell receptor beta chains drawn from one sample of a study of shared T cell receptors in the human thymus. The method was immunoSEQ multiplex PCR; TCRdb's version includes in-frame clones alone and lacks a portion of them. The sample records hundreds of thousands of clones, approximately 88% being singletons. This sample also belongs to another study, concerning human thymus T cells.

The material sequenced was thymocytes. The source of these receptors is a boy less than two years old with a congenital heart defect. Each CDR3 is given with its conserved first and last residue.

J	V	CDR3
TRBJ2-3	TRBV27	CASSPRGDTQYF
TRBJ2-7	TRBV28	CASSPSYRGPYEQYF
TRBJ2-7	TRBV18	CASSQTGSIAYEQYF
TRBJ2-3	TRBV6-4	CASSETSGSRSTDTQYF
TRBJ2-7	TRBV27	CASSTLAGLSYEQYF
TRBJ2-7	TRBV6-6	CASRTRGVEQYF
TRBJ1-1	TRBV27	CASTPRANRENTEAFF
TRBJ2-7	TRBV6-5	CASSYLTPTLGEQYF
TRBJ1-5	TRBV2	CASSVPGDSNQPQHF
TRBJ2-7	TRBV27	CASSFARDYEQYF
TRBJ2-7	TRBV18	CASSPPRLGATAYEQYF
TRBJ1-2	TRBV5-8	CASFRQGSGYTF
TRBJ2-5	TRBV13	CASSSRGPKETQYF
TRBJ2-2	TRBV4-1	CASSQAPEVSGELFF
TRBJ2-1	TRBV10-1	CASSASTSGSHNEQFF
TRBJ1-4	TRBV7-9	CASSSKDDVFGGLFF
TRBJ2-7	TRBV19	CASSIRSGLAEEQYF
TRBJ2-7	TRBV30	CAWSVAELYEQYF
TRBJ2-5	TRBV7-6	CASSLFTDRGQQETQYF
TRBJ2-2	TRBV7-3	CASSPDRNTGELFF
NA	TRBV15	CATSRDGRRSYEQYF
TRBJ2-3	TRBV4-2	CASSQVPGLAGLTDTQYF
TRBJ2-7	TRBV4-3	CASSQVSDRGHPQYF
TRBJ2-7	TRBV6-5	CATPRDSNYEQYF
TRBJ1-5	TRBV5-8	CASSRDRGIVQPQHF
TRBJ2-1	TRBV29-1	CSATDRVREQFF
TRBJ2-7	TRBV5-1	CASRKNPGTGGNDEQYF
TRBJ1-4	TRBV4-1	CASSPRGDTNEKLFF
TRBJ2-3	TRBV10-3	CAISPSTSGSTDTQYF
TRBJ1-2	TRBV5-6	CASSLGGTVGPAGYGYTF
TRBJ1-1	TRBV27	CASRQGQGQRNTEAFF
TRBJ2-3	TRBV7-9	CASSTQGPGRDTQYF
TRBJ1-1	TRBV27	CASRTDNMNTEAFF
TRBJ2-1	TRBV28	CASSLTSGRLSYNEQFF
TRBJ1-1	TRBV27	CASSLRKRSQANTEAFF
TRBJ2-5	TRBV29-1	CSVEDAVRETQYF
TRBJ2-1	TRBV27	CASSLSLRRVTYNEQFF
TRBJ2-1	TRBV6-6	CTSRTGTSYNEQFF
TRBJ2-7	TRBV5-6	CASSLTAVTSGIYEQYF
TRBJ2-7	TRBV10-2	CASSENGPGWQYF
TRBJ2-3	TRBV5-6	CASRTSGPDTQYF
TRBJ2-7	TRBV4-3	CASSQATRDTSSQGDEQYF
TRBJ1-1	TRBV28	CASSPARGRGDTEAFF
TRBJ1-1	TRBV6-5	CASTRGDGGPAFF
TRBJ1-1	TRBV5-8	CASRSAQGGGTEAFF
TRBJ2-3	TRBV4-3	CASSHNPGRTSGDLLSTDTQYF
TRBJ2-2	TRBV11-2	CASSFSGVRAGELFF
TRBJ2-2	TRBV12-5	CASAFGLAGRRPGELFF
TRBJ2-3	TRBV4-1	CASSPSGGKTDTQYF
TRBJ2-4	TRBV28	CASSASGRVKNIQYF
TRBJ2-1	TRBV18	CASSPGGLPLGEQFF
TRBJ2-3	TRBV5-1	CASSSTTGTGVAGDGTDTQYF